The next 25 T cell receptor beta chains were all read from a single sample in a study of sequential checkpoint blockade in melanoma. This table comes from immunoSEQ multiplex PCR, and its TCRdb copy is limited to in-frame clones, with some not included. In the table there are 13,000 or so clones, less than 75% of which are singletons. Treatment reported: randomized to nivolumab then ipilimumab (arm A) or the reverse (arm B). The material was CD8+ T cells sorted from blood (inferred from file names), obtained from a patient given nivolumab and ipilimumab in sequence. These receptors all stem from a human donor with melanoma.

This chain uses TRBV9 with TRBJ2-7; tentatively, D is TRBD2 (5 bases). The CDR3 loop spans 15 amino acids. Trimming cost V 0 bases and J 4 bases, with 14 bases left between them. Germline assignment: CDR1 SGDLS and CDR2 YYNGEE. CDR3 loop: CASSVAADNVYEQYF. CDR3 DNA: TGTGCCAGCAGCGTAGCAGCGGATAACGTTTACGAGCAGTACTTC.

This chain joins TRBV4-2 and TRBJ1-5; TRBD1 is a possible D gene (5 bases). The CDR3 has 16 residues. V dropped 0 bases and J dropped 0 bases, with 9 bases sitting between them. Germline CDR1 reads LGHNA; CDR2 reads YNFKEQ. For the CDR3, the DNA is TGTGCCAGCAGCCAAGATAATAGGGGTAGCAATCAGCCCCAGCATTTT. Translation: CASSQDNRGSNQPQHF.

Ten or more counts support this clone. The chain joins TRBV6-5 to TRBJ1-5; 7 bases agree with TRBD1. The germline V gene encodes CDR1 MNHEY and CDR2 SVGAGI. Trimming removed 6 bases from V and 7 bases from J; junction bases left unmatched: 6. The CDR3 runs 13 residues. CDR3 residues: CASSDRDGQPQHF. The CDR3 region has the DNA TGTGCCAGCAGCGACAGGGACGGGCAGCCCCAGCATTTT.

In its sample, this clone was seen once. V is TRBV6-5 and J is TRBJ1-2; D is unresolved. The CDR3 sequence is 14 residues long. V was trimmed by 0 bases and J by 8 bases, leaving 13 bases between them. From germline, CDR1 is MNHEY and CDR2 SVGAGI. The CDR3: CASSYSSNSQGYTF. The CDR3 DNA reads TGTGCCAGCAGTTACTCCTCAAACAGCCAGGGCTACACCTTC.

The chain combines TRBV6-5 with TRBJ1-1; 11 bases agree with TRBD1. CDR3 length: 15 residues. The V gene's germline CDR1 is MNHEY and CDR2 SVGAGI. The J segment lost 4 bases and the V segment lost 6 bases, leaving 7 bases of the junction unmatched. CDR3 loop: CASRLGQGGGTEAFF. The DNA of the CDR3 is TGTGCCAGCAGGCTGGGACAGGGGGGTGGCACTGAAGCTTTCTTT.

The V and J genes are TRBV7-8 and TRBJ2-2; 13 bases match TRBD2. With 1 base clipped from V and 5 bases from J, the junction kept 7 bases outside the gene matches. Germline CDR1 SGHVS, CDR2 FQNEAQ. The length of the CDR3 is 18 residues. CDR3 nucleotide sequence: TGTGCCAGCAGCTTAGTGACACTAGCGGGGGGGTTTACCGGGGAGCTGTTTTTT. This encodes CASSLVTLAGGFTGELFF.

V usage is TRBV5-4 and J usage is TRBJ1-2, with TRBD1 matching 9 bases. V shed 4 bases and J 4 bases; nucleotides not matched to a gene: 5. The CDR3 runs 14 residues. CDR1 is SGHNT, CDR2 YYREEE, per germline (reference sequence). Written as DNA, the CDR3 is TGTGCCAGCAGCATACAGGGGGCGAGCTATGGCTACACCTTC. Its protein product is CASSIQGASYGYTF.

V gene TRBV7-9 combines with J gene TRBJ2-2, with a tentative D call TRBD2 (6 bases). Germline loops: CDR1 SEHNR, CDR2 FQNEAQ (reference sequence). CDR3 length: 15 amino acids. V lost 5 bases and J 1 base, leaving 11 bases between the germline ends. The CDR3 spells CASSQGLLNTGELFF. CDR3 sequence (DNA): TGTGCCAGCAGCCAGGGACTTTTGAACACCGGGGAGCTGTTTTTT.

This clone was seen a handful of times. CDR3 loop: CASKVTSGVYNEQFF. CDR3 nucleotide sequence: TGTGCCAGCAAGGTTACTAGCGGGGTTTACAATGAGCAGTTCTTC. The chain carries TRBV6-5 and TRBJ2-1; 10 nucleotides match TRBD2. This CDR3 has 15 residues. The junction had 7 bases not matched to a gene; V was cut back by 7 bases and J by 4 bases. From germline, CDR1 is MNHEY and CDR2 SVGAGI.

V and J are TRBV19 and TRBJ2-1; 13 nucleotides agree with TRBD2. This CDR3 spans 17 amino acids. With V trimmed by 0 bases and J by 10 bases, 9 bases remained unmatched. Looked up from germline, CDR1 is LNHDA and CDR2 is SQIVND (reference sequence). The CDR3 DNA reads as TGTGCCAGTAGTATAGACACCGGACTAGCGGGAGTCGGCGAGCAGTTCTTC. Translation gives CASSIDTGLAGVGEQFF.

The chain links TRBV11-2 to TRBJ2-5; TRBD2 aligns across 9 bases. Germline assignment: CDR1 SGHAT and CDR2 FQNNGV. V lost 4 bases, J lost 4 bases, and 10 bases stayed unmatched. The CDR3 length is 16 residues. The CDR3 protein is CASSSAGLAVLETQYF. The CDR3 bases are TGTGCCAGCAGCTCGGCGGGACTAGCAGTTTTAGAGACCCAGTACTTC.

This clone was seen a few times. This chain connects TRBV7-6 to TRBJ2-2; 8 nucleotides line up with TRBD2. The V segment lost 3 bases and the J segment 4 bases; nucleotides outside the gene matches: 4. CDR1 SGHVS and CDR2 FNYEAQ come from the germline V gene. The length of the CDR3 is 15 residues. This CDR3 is CASSLGLEGTGELFF. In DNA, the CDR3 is TGTGCCAGCAGCTTGGGACTAGAGGGCACCGGGGAGCTGTTTTTT.

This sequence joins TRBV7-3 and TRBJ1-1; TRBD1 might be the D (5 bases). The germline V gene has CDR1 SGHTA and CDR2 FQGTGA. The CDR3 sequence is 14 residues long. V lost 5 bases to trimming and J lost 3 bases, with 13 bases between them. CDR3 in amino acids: CASSTLGRDTEAFF. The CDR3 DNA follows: TGTGCCAGCAGCACCCTTGGCAGGGACACTGAAGCTTTCTTT.

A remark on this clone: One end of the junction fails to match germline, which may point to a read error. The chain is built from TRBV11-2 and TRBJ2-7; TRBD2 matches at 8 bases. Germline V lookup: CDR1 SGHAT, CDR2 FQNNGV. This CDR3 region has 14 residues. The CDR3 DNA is TGCGCCAGCAGCCCACTCAAAGCGGGGGACGAGCAGTACTTC. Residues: CASSPLKAGDEQYF.

This CDR3 is CASSLTGSFNEQYF. Written as DNA, the CDR3 is TGTGCCAGCAGCCTAACAGGGTCGTTCAACGAGCAGTACTTC. This chain joins TRBV5-8 and TRBJ2-7; perhaps TRBD1 as D (6 bases). There are 14 residues in the CDR3. Germline V gene data show CDR1 as SGHTS and CDR2 as YDEGEE. The V end was cut by 4 bases, the J end by 5 bases, with 16 bases between.

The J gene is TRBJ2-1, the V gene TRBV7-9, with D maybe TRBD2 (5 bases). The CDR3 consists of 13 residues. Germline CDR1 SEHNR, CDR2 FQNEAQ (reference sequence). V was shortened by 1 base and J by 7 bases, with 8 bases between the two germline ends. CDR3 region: CASSLGGGNEQFF. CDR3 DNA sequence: TGTGCCAGCAGCTTAGGAGGAGGAAATGAGCAGTTCTTC. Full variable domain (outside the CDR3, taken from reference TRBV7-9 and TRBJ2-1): DTGVSQNPRHKITKRGQNVTFRCDPISEHNRLYWYRQTLGQGPEFLTYFQNEAQLEKSRLLSDRFSAERPKGSFSTLEIQRTEQGDSAMYLCASSLGGGNEQFFGPGTRLTVL.

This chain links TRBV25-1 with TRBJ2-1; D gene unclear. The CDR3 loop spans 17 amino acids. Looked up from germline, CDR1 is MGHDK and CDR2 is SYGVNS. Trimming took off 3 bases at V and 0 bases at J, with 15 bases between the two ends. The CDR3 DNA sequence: TGTGCCAGCAGTGATTTGATCGACGGCGGCTCCTACAATGAGCAGTTCTTC. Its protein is CASSDLIDGGSYNEQFF.

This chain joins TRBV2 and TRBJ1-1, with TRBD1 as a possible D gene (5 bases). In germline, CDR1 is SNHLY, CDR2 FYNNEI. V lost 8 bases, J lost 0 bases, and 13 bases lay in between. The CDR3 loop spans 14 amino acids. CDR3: CASGQGYVNTEAFF. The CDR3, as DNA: TGTGCCAGCGGGCAGGGATATGTGAACACTGAAGCTTTCTTT. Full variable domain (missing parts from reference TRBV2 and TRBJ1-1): EPEVTQTPSHQVTQMGQEVILRCVPISNHLYFYWYRQILGQKVEFLVSFYNNEISEKSEIFDDQFSVERPDGSNFTLKIRSTKLEDSAMYFCASGQGYVNTEAFFGQGTRLTVV.

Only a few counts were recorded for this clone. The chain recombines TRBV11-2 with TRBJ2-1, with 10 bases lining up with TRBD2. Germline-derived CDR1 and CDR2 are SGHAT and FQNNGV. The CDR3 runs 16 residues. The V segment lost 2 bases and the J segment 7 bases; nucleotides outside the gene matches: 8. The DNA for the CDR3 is TGTGCCAGCAGCTTATTTCGAGCGGGGGGGGGTAATGAGCAGTTCTTC. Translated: CASSLFRAGGGNEQFF. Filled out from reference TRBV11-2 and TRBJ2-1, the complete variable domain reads EAGVAQSPRYKIIEKRQSVAFWCNPISGHATLYWYQQILGQGPKLLIQFQNNGVVDDSQLPKDRFSAERLKGVDSTLKIQPAKLEDSAVYLCASSLFRAGGGNEQFFGPGTRLTVL.

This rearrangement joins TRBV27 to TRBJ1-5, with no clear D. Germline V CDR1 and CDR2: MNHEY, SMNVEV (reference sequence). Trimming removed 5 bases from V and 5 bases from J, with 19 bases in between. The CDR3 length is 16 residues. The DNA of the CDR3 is TGTGCCAGCAGTCTCAACCCTCCAGGTTCCGATCAGCCCCAGCATTTT. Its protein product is CASSLNPPGSDQPQHF.

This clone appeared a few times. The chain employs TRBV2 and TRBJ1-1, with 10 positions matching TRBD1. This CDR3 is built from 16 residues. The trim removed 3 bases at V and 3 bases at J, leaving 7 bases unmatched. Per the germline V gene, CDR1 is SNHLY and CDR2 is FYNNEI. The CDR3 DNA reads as TGTGCCAGCAGTGATAATTGGGACAGGGGTCACACTGAAGCTTTCTTT. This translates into CASSDNWDRGHTEAFF.

The CDR3 sequence is CSAADSMAYEQYF. The CDR3 nucleotides are TGCAGCGCCGCGGACAGCATGGCCTACGAGCAGTACTTC. This chain uses TRBV29-1 with TRBJ2-7, with TRBD1 as a possible D gene (6 bases). Germline V gives CDR1 SQVTM, CDR2 ANQGSEA. CDR3 length: 13 residues. The germline V and J ends were trimmed by 7 bases and 2 bases, with 15 bases remaining between them.

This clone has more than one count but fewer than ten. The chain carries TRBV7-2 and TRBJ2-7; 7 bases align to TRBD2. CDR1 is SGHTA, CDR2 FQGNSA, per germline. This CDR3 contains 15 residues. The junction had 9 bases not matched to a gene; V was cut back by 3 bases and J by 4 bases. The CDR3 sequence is CASSLGRGRVYEQYF. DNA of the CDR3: TGTGCCAGCAGCTTGGGGAGGGGAAGGGTATACGAGCAGTACTTC.

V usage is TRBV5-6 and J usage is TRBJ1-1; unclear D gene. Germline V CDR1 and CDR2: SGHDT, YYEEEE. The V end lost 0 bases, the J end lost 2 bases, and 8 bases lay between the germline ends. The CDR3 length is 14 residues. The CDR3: CASSLDRDNTEAFF. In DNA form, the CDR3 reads TGTGCCAGCAGCTTGGACAGAGACAACACTGAAGCTTTCTTT.

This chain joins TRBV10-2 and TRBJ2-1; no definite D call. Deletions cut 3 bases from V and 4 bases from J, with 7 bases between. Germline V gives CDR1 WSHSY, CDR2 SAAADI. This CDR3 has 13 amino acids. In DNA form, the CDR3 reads TGCGCCAGCAGTGACCGTCTGTACAATGAGCAGTTCTTC. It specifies CASSDRLYNEQFF.